This T cell receptor (beta chain) emerged from a study of siplizumab effects on memory and regulatory T cells. Approximately 10^5 TCR templates were assayed per sample. The repertoire was sequenced with immunoSEQ multiplex PCR; TCRdb's copy has only in-frame clones and lacks some. The sample has under 95,000 clones; roughly 94% are singletons. Turning to this clone: Its antigen is unknown.

Points from the study as a whole: Major contributors to the alloresponse seemed to be naive T cells, which also appeared more diverse than memory cells. Siplizumab conditions gave an average of approximately 70% Treg-derived mappable alloreactive CD4+ clones, versus approximately 27% for controls. Sequences below about 10^-5 frequency were poorly captured, limiting mapping of alloreactive clones.

Per germline, CDR1 MNHNS and CDR2 SASEGT. V was cut by 6 bases and J by 5 bases, with 8 bases left in between. This CDR3 comprises 13 residues. Sequencing was performed on non-Treg CD4+ T cells sorted from blood. The TCR originated in a human donor in good health. V gene TRBV6-1 combines with J gene TRBJ1-6; D gene unclear. The DNA of the CDR3 is TGTGCCAGCAGGACTGGCAATAATTCACCCCTCCACTTT. The encoded protein is CASRTGNNSPLHF.